The table lists the clone carrying this T cell receptor beta chain with a few counts. Its antigen is still unknown. Sequencing libraries for TCR beta were prepared with iRepertoire HTBI primers and Arm-PCR of CDR3 regions. TCRdb re-analysed the multiplex PCR reads in MiXCR, keeping a single row per CDR3 protein. The table records hundreds of thousands of distinct CDR3 sequences, 20% of them present only once. The data originate from a study of regulatory T cells in long-lasting Graves disease. Findings of the study overall: Few sampled subjects may have lowered accuracy. Newly diagnosed patients shared 1,000 or so public clonotypes; persistent patients shared more than 2,500. Gene preferences differed: TRBV28, TRBJ1-2, TRBJ2-5 in persistent cases.

The time point is: persistent/refractory GD, antithyroid drugs over 5 years with positive TRAb. The TCR library was made from RNA that had been extracted from PBMCs in TRIzol. Tubes containing EDTA received 8 to 9.5 milliliters of drawn peripheral blood. In germline, CDR1 is MGHRA, CDR2 YSYEKL. The CDR3 is 15 residues long. Unmatched junction bases numbered 2, after V lost 1 base and J lost 3 bases. The genes are TRBV4-1 and TRBJ2-5; 10 bases are a match to TRBD2. The specimen comprised peripheral blood mononuclear cells (PBMCs), sampled when the disease was refractory, from a patient treated with antithyroid drugs. The origin of this receptor is a female donor with Graves disease. CDR3 nucleotides: TGCGCCAGCAGCCAAGGGACTAGCGGAAAAGAGACCCAGTACTTC. Protein sequence: CASSQGTSGKETQYF.